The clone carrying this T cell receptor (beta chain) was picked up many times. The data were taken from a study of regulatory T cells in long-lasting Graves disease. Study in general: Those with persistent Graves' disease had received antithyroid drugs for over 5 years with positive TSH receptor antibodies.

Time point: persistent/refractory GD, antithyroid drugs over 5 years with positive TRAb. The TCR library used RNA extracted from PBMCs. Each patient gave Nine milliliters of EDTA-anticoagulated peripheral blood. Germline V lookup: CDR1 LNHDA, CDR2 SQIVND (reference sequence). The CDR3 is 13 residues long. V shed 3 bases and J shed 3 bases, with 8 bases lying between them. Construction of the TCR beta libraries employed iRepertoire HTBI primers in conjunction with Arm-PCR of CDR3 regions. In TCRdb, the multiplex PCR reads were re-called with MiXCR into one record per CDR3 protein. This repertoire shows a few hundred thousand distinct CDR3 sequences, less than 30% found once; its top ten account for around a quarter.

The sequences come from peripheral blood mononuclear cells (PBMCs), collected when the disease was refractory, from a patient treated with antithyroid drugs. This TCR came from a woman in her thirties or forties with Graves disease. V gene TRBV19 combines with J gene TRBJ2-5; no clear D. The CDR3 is CASSILVEETQYF. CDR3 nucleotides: TGTGCCAGTAGTATTCTGGTCGAAGAGACCCAGTACTTC.